The sequence of this T cell receptor (beta chain) was determined in a study of cytotoxic CD8 clonotypes in ibrutinib-treated CLL. In the study overall: Response samples were taken after a median about twelve months of treatment, range 6 to 36.

Overall study findings and caveats: Higher circulating CD8+ T-cell counts strongly accompanied higher baseline clonality, above age-matched healthy donors.

Repertoires were generated with immunoSEQ multiplex PCR, while TCRdb's copy carries only in-frame clones and drops some. The table has 200,000 or so clones, approximately 75% seen once. V was pared by 4 bases and J by 8 bases, with 7 bases of the junction left unmatched. This CDR3 contains 14 residues. Per germline, CDR1 MNHNY and CDR2 SVGAGI (reference sequence). About this clone: Its antigen is still unknown.

This rearrangement joins TRBV6-6 to TRBJ1-2; 10 nucleotides line up with TRBD1. The sample here was PBMCs, taken after 12 months of ibrutinib treatment. This TCR came from a human donor with chronic lymphocytic leukemia. DNA for the CDR3: TGTGCCAGCAGTTCGGCGGGACAGGGGAGGGGCTACACCTTC. As protein: CASSSAGQGRGYTF.